This T cell receptor (beta chain) came from a study of blood T cell repertoires in COVID-19. Clones were sequenced by immunoSEQ multiplex PCR, and TCRdb holds only the in-frame ones, with some missing. This repertoire shows about 170,000 clones, around 90% found once; its top ten account for around 2%. Germline loops: CDR1 MNHNY, CDR2 SVGAGI (reference sequence). The CDR3 runs to 16 residues. J was trimmed by 1 base and V by 4 bases; bases with no gene match: 7. The specimen sequenced was peripheral blood. The sequence was collected from a man aged 50 to 60 who had recovered from COVID-19. The genes are TRBV6-6 and TRBJ1-5; 7 bases match TRBD1. This CDR3 is CASSFRQGRSNQPQHF. In DNA, the CDR3 is TGTGCCAGCAGTTTTAGACAGGGAAGGAGCAATCAGCCCCAGCATTTT.